This entry lists 23 T cell receptor beta chains sequenced from one sample in a study of T cells in Graves' hyperthyroidism and ophthalmopathy. The source material, RNA transcripts, was used to amplify TCR beta CDR3 regions. Researchers ran a first-round RT-PCR on the TCR CDR3 using the HTBI primer set. Using its own MiXCR run on the multiplex PCR reads, TCRdb lists one record per CDR3 protein. Among hundreds of thousands of distinct CDR3 sequences listed, approximately 40% were seen once. Sequencing was done on a sample of blood. These TCRs come from a woman between 40 and 55 years old with Graves' hyperthyroidism.

V usage is TRBV19 and J usage is TRBJ1-2; D possibly corresponds to TRBD1 (6 bases). The CDR3 sequence is 13 residues long. V was cut by 3 bases and J by 3 bases, with 8 bases left in between. CDR1 is LNHDA, CDR2 SQIVND, per germline (reference sequence). The CDR3 DNA is TGTGCCAGTAGTATTGCAGGGGACTATGGCTACACCTTC. It encodes CASSIAGDYGYTF.

In regard to this clonotype: It may be a read error: a sequence one base away is much more abundant. The V call is TRBV12-3 or TRBV12-4, the J call TRBJ1-2; D gene ambiguous. The length of the CDR3 is 13 residues. CDR3 in amino acids: CASSVALQYAYTF. The CDR3 bases are TGTGCCAGCAGCGTAGCGCTTCAATATGCCTACACCTTC.

The chain couples TRBV11-3 to TRBJ2-7; the D is unclear. The better agreement between TRBJ2-1 and the DNA end casts doubt on the J call. This CDR3 spans 14 amino acids. Per germline, CDR1 SGHNT and CDR2 YENEEA. CDR3 loop: CASSSPRMNGEQFF. CDR3 coding DNA: TGTGCCAGCAGCTCCCCCCGCATGAACGGGGAGCAGTTCTTC.

This clonotype has a handful of counts. This sequence joins TRBV19 and TRBJ1-2; a weak D match, TRBD1 (6 bases). Trimming took 7 bases from V and 4 from J, leaving 16 bases between them. Germline CDR1 and CDR2: LNHDA and SQIVND (reference sequence). The CDR3 loop spans 14 amino acids. CDR3 amino acids: CASIVTPGAYGYTF. The CDR3 nucleotides read TGTGCCAGTATTGTGACTCCAGGGGCCTATGGCTACACCTTC.

This clonotype was observed at least ten times. V is TRBV7-3 and J is TRBJ1-6, with 8 nucleotides matching TRBD1. The germline CDR1 and CDR2 sequences are SGHTA and FQGTGA. The CDR3 loop spans 14 amino acids. V was clipped by 2 bases and J by 10 bases; unmatched bases: 4. The CDR3 reads CASSLQGAGSPLHF. As DNA, the CDR3 is TGTGCCAGCAGCTTACAGGGGGCAGGATCACCCCTCCACTTT.

The V gene is TRBV6-1, the J gene TRBJ2-5; perhaps D is TRBD1 or TRBD2 (5 bases each). Germline V lookup: CDR1 MNHNS, CDR2 SASEGT. This CDR3 is 14 amino acids long. V was clipped by 7 bases and J by 0 bases, with 12 bases between them. CDR3 sequence: CASTGTANQETQYF. The CDR3 DNA follows: TGTGCCAGCACCGGGACGGCGAACCAAGAGACCCAGTACTTC.

The V call is TRBV7-8, the J call TRBJ2-7; TRBD2 is a possible D gene (6 bases). Germline V gives CDR1 SGHVS, CDR2 FQNEAQ. With 1 base removed from V and 3 bases from J, the gap between germline ends came to 31 bases. This CDR3 comprises 21 residues. CDR3 region: CASSLEGRSQGYTDPLYEQYF. DNA of the CDR3: TGTGCCAGCAGCTTAGAGGGGAGGAGCCAGGGATACACGGACCCTCTCTACGAGCAGTACTTC.

This clonotype was observed many times. The chain uses TRBV20-1 and TRBJ1-4; 7 bases line up with TRBD1. CDR3 size: 13 residues. The germline V gene has CDR1 DFQATT and CDR2 SNEGSKA (reference sequence). V lost 3 bases, J lost 8 bases, and 6 bases stayed unmatched. The CDR3 nucleotides are TGCAGTGCTAGGGCCGGGACAGAAGAAAAACTGTTTTTT. It specifies CSARAGTEEKLFF.

The table lists this clonotype with many counts. The chain carries TRBV15 and TRBJ2-7; 7 bases match TRBD1. The germline gives CDR1 LNHNV, CDR2 YYDKDF (reference sequence). V trimming: 3 bases; J trimming: 3 bases; junction bases outside the gene matches: 8. The CDR3 spans 15 residues. The CDR3 sequence: CATSRNLGQFYEQYF. CDR3 coding DNA: TGTGCCACCAGCAGGAACCTGGGACAGTTCTACGAGCAGTACTTC. Full variable domain (missing parts from reference TRBV15 and TRBJ2-7): DAMVIQNPRYQVTQFGKPVTLSCSQTLNHNVMYWYQQKSSQAPKLLFHYYDKDFNNEADTPDNFQSRRPNTSFCFLDIRSPGLGDTAMYLCATSRNLGQFYEQYFGPGTRLTVT.

This clonotype was observed many times. V and J are TRBV7-2 and TRBJ2-7; D remains ambiguous. Trimming shortened V by 2 bases and J by 3 bases, and 8 bases separated the two germline ends. CDR3 length: 13 residues. The germline V gene has CDR1 SGHTA and CDR2 FQGNSA. CDR3 DNA sequence: TGTGCCAGCAGCTTATTTCTACTCTACGAGCAGTACTTC. It encodes CASSLFLLYEQYF.

The V call is TRBV6-2 or TRBV6-3, the J call TRBJ2-7, with TRBD2 matching 8 bases. The junction had 5 bases not matched to a gene; V was cut back by 6 bases and J by 1 base. From germline, CDR1 is MNHEY and CDR2 SVGEGT. The length of the CDR3 is 14 residues. The CDR3 loop reads CASSPGGRSYEQYF. CDR3 sequence (DNA): TGTGCCAGCAGCCCGGGGGGGCGATCCTACGAGCAGTACTTC.

This chain uses TRBV12-3 or TRBV12-4 with TRBJ1-3; D gene uncertain. There are 14 residues in the CDR3. The ends were cut back, 3 bases at V and 6 bases at J, with 12 bases in the middle. The CDR3 nucleotides are TGTGCCAGCAGTTTGTGGGGTACAGCAAACACCATATATTTT. As protein: CASSLWGTANTIYF.

The J gene is TRBJ2-5, the V gene TRBV20-1, with D perhaps matching TRBD2 (6 bases). The CDR3 has 13 residues. The germline V gene encodes CDR1 DFQATT and CDR2 SNEGSKA (reference sequence). CDR3 DNA sequence: TGCAGGTTAGGGGAGGCGGAACAAGAGACCCAGTACTTC. Translation gives CRLGEAEQETQYF.

This clonotype was detected many times. This rearrangement joins TRBV10-3 to TRBJ2-6; no reliable D call. V gave up 0 bases and J gave up 4 bases, with 13 bases separating them. The CDR3 runs to 17 residues. Germline V lookup: CDR1 ENHRY, CDR2 SYGVKD. Written as DNA, the CDR3 is TGTGCCATCAGTGAGTCTCGGTACGGTGGAGGGGCCAACGTCCTGACTTTC. It is translated as CAISESRYGGGANVLTF.

This clonotype was seen many times. The rearrangement uses TRBV7-9 and TRBJ1-1; no definite D call. Looked up from germline, CDR1 is SEHNR and CDR2 is FQNEAQ (reference sequence). The length of the CDR3 is 13 residues. V dropped 5 bases and J dropped 11 bases, with 18 bases sitting between them. CDR3 protein: CASSMRPREEAFF. The CDR3 nucleotides read TGTGCCAGCAGCATGAGACCCCGAGAGGAGGCTTTCTTT.

This clonotype was detected many times. The chain carries TRBV7-8 and TRBJ1-6, with D possibly TRBD1 on 5 matching bases. The V and J ends lost 5 bases and 4 bases respectively, with 12 bases between them. Germline CDR1 and CDR2: SGHVS and FQNEAQ. The CDR3 has 15 residues. CDR3 sequence (DNA): TGTGCCAGCAGCCCACCCGGGGGTTATAATTCACCCCTCCACTTT. Amino acids: CASSPPGGYNSPLHF.

Points on this clonotype: A read error may explain this, as a much larger clone is one base away. This is likely a read error, given that the CDR3 carries no conserved phenylalanine or tryptophan at its end. This sequence joins TRBV7-3 and TRBJ2-7; D is unresolved. CDR3 size: 14 residues. Between the trimmed V and J ends, which lost 4 bases and 3 bases, there was a span of 13 bases. Germline assignment: CDR1 SGHTA and CDR2 FQGTGA. The CDR3 DNA is TGTGCCAGCAGCTCAACCCCCCCAAACTACGAGCAGTACCTC. Protein sequence: CASSSTPPNYEQYL.

The rearrangement joins TRBV7-2 to TRBJ1-5, with 12 bases matching TRBD1. CDR3 length: 19 residues. Per the germline V gene, CDR1 is SGHTA and CDR2 is FQGNSA. With 3 bases clipped from V and 0 bases from J, the junction kept 9 bases outside the gene matches. As DNA, the CDR3 is TGTGCCAGCAGCTTCACCGGGACAGGGGGCGTTAATAGCAATCAGCCCCAGCATTTT. Protein sequence: CASSFTGTGGVNSNQPQHF. The full variable domain, rest sourced from reference TRBV7-2 and TRBJ1-5, is GAGVSQSPSNKVTEKGKDVELRCDPISGHTALYWYRQSLGQGLEFLIYFQGNSAPDKSGLPSDRFSAERTGGSVSTLTIQRTQQEDSAVYLCASSFTGTGGVNSNQPQHFGDGTRLSIL.

Ten or more counts support this clonotype. The chain couples TRBV20-1 to TRBJ1-5; perhaps TRBD1 as D (5 bases). Germline CDR1 and CDR2: DFQATT and SNEGSKA (reference sequence). The V end lost 3 bases, the J end lost 0 bases, and 21 bases lay between the germline ends. The CDR3 runs to 18 residues. CDR3 loop: CSARIPGLDEYSNQPQHF. CDR3 DNA sequence: TGCAGTGCTAGGATACCGGGACTGGACGAATATAGCAATCAGCCCCAGCATTTT.

This chain connects TRBV7-9 to TRBJ2-7, with 8 bases fitting TRBD1. The CDR3 consists of 17 residues. The germline V gene encodes CDR1 SEHNR and CDR2 FQNEAQ (reference sequence). Trimming removed 5 bases from V and 0 bases from J; junction bases left unmatched: 12. CDR3 DNA: TGTGCCAGCAGCCTCGACGGACAGGGCTATAACTCCTACGAGCAGTACTTC. Translation gives CASSLDGQGYNSYEQYF.

This clonotype was counted many times. V and J are TRBV10-3 and TRBJ1-1; TRBD1 agrees at 8 bases. V dropped 6 bases and J dropped 5; count of bases not matched to a gene: 5. This CDR3 region has 13 residues. Germline CDR1 reads ENHRY; CDR2 reads SYGVKD. In DNA form, the CDR3 reads TGTGCCATCAGGCAGGGGGCATCTACTGAAGCTTTCTTT. Its protein product is CAIRQGASTEAFF.

V gene TRBV27 combines with J gene TRBJ1-1; a weak D match, TRBD1 (5 bases). In germline, CDR1 is MNHEY, CDR2 SMNVEV (reference sequence). CDR3 length equals 12 residues. The germline V and J ends were trimmed by 1 base and 11 bases, with 11 bases remaining between them. The CDR3 spells CASSLFGTWAFF. Written as DNA, the CDR3 is TGTGCCAGCAGTTTATTTGGGACGTGGGCTTTCTTT.

The chain combines TRBV14 with TRBJ2-5; D possibly corresponds to TRBD2 (5 bases). The V end lost 4 bases, the J end lost 2 bases, and 17 bases lay between the germline ends. Looked up from germline, CDR1 is SGHDN and CDR2 is FVKESK. The CDR3 contains 16 residues. CDR3 amino acids: CASSPHPRTGQETQYF. The CDR3 nucleotides read TGTGCCAGCAGCCCCCACCCTCGGACGGGGCAAGAGACCCAGTACTTC.